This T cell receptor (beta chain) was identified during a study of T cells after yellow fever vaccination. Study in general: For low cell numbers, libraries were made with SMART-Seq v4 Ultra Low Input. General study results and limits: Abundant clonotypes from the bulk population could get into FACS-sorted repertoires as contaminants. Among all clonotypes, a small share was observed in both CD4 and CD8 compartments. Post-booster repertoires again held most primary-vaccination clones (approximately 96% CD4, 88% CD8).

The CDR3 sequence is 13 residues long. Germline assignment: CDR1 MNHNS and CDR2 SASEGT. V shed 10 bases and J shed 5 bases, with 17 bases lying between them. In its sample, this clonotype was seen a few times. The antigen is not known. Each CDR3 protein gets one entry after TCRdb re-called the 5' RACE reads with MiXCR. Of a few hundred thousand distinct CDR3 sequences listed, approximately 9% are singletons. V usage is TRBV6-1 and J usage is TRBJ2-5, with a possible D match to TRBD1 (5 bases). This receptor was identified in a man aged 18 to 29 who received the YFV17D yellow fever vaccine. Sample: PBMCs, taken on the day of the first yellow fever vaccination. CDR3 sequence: CATRQGVSETQYF. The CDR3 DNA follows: TGTGCCACACGCCAAGGGGTATCGGAGACCCAGTACTTC.